The rows below give T cell receptor beta chains drawn from one sample of a study of T cell responses to AZD1222 COVID-19 vaccine. Clones were read by immunoSEQ multiplex PCR, and TCRdb kept only the in-frame ones, dropping some. The sample shows fewer than 120,000 clones, approximately 94% of them seen only once. Sequences were derived from peripheral blood, sampled 28 days after the second AZD1222 dose. These receptor sequences come from an adult who received the AZD1222 COVID-19 vaccine. Each CDR3 is given with its conserved first and last residue. The D gene is left open where the match is weak. Clone size is shown for a subset of rows, as once, few, many or a class of expanded clone.

.	TRBV27	.	TRBJ2-7	CASSTRWGLSYEQYF	TGTGCCAGCAGTACCCGTTGGGGGCTCTCCTACGAGCAGTACTTC
TRBD1	TRBV12-3/TRBV12-4	.	TRBJ1-1	CASRTGGNTEAFF	TGTGCCAGCAGAACAGGGGGGAACACTGAAGCTTTCTTT
TRBD1	TRBV29-1	.	TRBJ2-7	CSAYRDSYEQYF	TGCAGCGCCTACCGGGACAGCTACGAGCAGTACTTC
.	TRBV7-9	.	TRBJ2-7	CASSSQPTDYEQYF	TGTGCCAGCAGCTCCCAACCCACAGATTACGAGCAGTACTTC
.	TRBV3-1/TRBV3-2	.	TRBJ2-3	CASSPLGRGESNTQYF	TGTGCCAGCAGCCCCCTAGGGAGGGGGGAGTCAAATACGCAGTATTTT
.	TRBV2	.	TRBJ1-1	CASSQLTQGFGTEAFF	TGTGCCAGCAGTCAACTGACACAGGGATTCGGCACTGAAGCTTTCTTT
.	TRBV9	once	TRBJ1-1	CASSPIGGGTEAFF	TGTGCCAGCAGCCCCATAGGAGGGGGCACTGAAGCTTTCTTT
.	TRBV19	once	TRBJ1-1	CASSRPVRMNTEAFF	TGTGCCAGTAGTAGGCCGGTAAGAATGAACACTGAAGCTTTCTTT
.	TRBV19	.	TRBJ2-3	CASNSYGRGADTQYF	TGTGCCAGTAACTCCTATGGCAGGGGGGCAGATACGCAGTATTTT
TRBD1	TRBV2	.	TRBJ1-1	CASRTGVSTEAFF	TGTGCCAGCAGGACAGGGGTGAGCACTGAAGCTTTCTTT
.	TRBV6-4	once	TRBJ1-1	CASSLEGGLLDLNTEAFF	TGTGCCAGCAGTCTAGAGGGGGGCTTACTCGATTTGAACACTGAAGCTTTCTTT
TRBD1	TRBV2	.	TRBJ1-3	CASSLQGPKSGNTIYF	TGTGCCAGCAGTCTACAGGGGCCCAAGTCTGGAAACACCATATATTTT
.	TRBV20-1	.	TRBJ1-2	CSARLYGYTF	TGCAGTGCCCGGTTATATGGCTACACCTTC
.	TRBV2	.	TRBJ1-5	CASGEDNQPQHF	TGTGCCAGCGGAGAGGACAATCAGCCCCAGCATTTT
.	TRBV19	once	TRBJ1-5	CASSSGRGNQPQHF	TGTGCCAGTAGCTCCGGACGGGGTAATCAGCCCCAGCATTTT
.	TRBV5-1	.	TRBJ1-1	CASSRLGGTEAFF	TGCGCCAGCTCCCGGTTAGGGGGCACTGAAGCTTTCTTT
TRBD1	TRBV11-3	.	TRBJ2-3	CASSLARGHDTQYF	TGTGCCAGCAGCTTAGCCAGGGGGCACGATACGCAGTATTTT
TRBD2	TRBV25-1	.	TRBJ2-7	CASSDSSGPYEQYF	TGTGCCAGCAGTGATTCTAGCGGCCCCTACGAGCAGTACTTC
.	TRBV4-2	.	TRBJ2-3	CASSQSQQGGTDTQYF	TGTGCCAGCAGCCAATCACAACAAGGCGGCACAGATACGCAGTATTTT
TRBD2	TRBV6-4	.	TRBJ2-3	CASSRTSGGTDTQYF	TGTGCCAGCAGCCGGACTAGCGGGGGCACAGATACGCAGTATTTT
.	TRBV18	.	TRBJ1-2	CASSPNSGAESGYTF	TGTGCCAGCTCACCCAACAGTGGCGCGGAAAGTGGCTACACCTTC
.	TRBV6-5	once	TRBJ1-1	CASSWGDGYTEAFF	TGTGCCAGCAGTTGGGGTGACGGCTACACTGAAGCTTTCTTT
.	TRBV2	once	TRBJ1-6	CASSGVGGSPLHF	TGTGCCAGCTCCGGGGTAGGGGGGTCACCCCTCCACTTT
TRBD1	TRBV27	.	TRBJ1-1	CASSIRTGENTEAFF	TGTGCCAGCAGTATACGGACAGGCGAGAACACTGAAGCTTTCTTT